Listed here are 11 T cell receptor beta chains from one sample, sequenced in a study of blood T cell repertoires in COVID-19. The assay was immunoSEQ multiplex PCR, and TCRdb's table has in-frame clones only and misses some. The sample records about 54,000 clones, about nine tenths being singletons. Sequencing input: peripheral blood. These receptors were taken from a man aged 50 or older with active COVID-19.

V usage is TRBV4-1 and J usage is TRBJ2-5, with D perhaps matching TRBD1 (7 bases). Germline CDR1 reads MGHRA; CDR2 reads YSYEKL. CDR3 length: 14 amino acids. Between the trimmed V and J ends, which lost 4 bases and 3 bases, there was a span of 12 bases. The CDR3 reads CASSRGGGEETQYF. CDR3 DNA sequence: TGCGCCAGCAGCCGAGGAGGGGGCGAAGAGACCCAGTACTTC.

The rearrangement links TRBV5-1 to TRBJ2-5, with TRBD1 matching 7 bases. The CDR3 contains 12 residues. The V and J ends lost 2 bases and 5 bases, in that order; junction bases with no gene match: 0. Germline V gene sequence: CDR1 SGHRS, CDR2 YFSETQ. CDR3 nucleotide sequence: TGCGCCAGCAGCTTACAGGGGGAGACCCAGTACTTC. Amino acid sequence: CASSLQGETQYF.

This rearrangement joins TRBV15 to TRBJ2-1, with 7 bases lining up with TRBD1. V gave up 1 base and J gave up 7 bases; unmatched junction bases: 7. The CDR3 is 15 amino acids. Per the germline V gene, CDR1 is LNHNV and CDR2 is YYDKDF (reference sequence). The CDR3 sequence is CATSRGAPTGNEQFF. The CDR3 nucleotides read TGTGCCACCAGCAGAGGGGCCCCGACAGGGAATGAGCAGTTCTTC.

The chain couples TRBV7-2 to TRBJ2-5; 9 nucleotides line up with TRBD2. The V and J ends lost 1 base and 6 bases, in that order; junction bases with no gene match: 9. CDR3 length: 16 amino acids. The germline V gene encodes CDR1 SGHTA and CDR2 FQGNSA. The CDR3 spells CASSLDGAGGLKTQYF. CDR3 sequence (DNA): TGTGCCAGCAGCTTAGATGGGGCGGGAGGGTTAAAGACCCAGTACTTC.

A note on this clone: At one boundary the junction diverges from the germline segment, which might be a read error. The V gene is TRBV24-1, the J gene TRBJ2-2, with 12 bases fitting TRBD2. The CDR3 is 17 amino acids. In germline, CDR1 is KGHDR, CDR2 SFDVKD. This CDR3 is CATSDPSGRVNAGELFF. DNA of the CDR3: TGTGCCACCAGTGATCCTAGCGGGAGGGTGAACGCCGGGGAGCTGTTTTTT.

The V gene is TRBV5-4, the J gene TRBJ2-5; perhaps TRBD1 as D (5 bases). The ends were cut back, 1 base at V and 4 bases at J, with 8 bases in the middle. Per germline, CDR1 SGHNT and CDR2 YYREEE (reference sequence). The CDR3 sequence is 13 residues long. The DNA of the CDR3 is TGTGCCAGCAGCTTGAATAGGGGAGAGACCCAGTACTTC. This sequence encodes CASSLNRGETQYF.

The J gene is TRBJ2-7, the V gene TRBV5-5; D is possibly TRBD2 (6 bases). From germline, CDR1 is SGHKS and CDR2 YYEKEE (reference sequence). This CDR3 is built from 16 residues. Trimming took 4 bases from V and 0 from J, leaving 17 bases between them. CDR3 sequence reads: CASSTFSGTLSYEQYF. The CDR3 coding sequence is TGTGCCAGCAGCACCTTTAGCGGTACCCTCTCCTACGAGCAGTACTTC. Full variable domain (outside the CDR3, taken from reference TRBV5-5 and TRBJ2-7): DAGVTQSPTHLIKTRGQQVTLRCSPISGHKSVSWYQQVLGQGPQFIFQYYEKEERGRGNFPDRFSARQFPNYSSELNVNALLLGDSALYLCASSTFSGTLSYEQYFGPGTRLTVT.

The CDR3 region is CASSAETSTDTQYF. The CDR3 bases are TGTGCCAGCAGCGCGGAGACTAGCACAGATACGCAGTATTTT. This chain connects TRBV9 to TRBJ2-3; D remains unclear. Trimming shortened V by 3 bases and J by 0 bases, and 8 bases separated the two germline ends. The CDR3 is 14 amino acids. The germline CDR1 and CDR2 sequences are SGDLS and YYNGEE.

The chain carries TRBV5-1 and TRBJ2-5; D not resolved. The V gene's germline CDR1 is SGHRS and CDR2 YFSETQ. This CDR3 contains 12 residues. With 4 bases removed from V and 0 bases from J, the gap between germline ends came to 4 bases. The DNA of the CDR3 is TGCGCCAGCAGCCCCGACCAAGAGACCCAGTACTTC. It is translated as CASSPDQETQYF.

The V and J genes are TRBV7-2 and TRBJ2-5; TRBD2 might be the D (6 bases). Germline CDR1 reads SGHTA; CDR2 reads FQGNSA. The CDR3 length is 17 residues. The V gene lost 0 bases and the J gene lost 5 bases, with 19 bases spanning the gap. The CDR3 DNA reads TGTGCCAGCAGCTTAGCTTTGCGGGCCTCAAGCGGGGAGACCCAGTACTTC. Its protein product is CASSLALRASSGETQYF.

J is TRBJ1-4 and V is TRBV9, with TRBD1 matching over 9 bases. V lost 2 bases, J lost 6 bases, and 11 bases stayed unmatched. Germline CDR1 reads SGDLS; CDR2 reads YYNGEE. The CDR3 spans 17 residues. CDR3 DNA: TGTGCCAGCAGCGTGGGTGAGGGACAGGGATATGATGAAAAACTGTTTTTT. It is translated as CASSVGEGQGYDEKLFF.